These 25 T cell receptor beta chains came from one sample sequenced in a study of metastatic and nonmetastatic thyroid tumors (dated by TCRdb to the early 2020s). None of the patients had been given any treatment before thyroid surgery. Library prep was done by PCR. Sequenced on an Illumina HiSeq 4000. TCRdb handled the public reads itself, with Q25 trimming in fastp and clone calling in MiXCR, and kept productive beta chains. A total of about 20,000 clones appear in this sample, about 40% of them only once. About 20% of the sample comes from the top ten. Sequencing was carried out using blood. Every receptor here comes from a male donor with papillary thyroid cancer or a benign thyroid nodule (not recorded which). Some clones in this sample may be carry-over from other donors' samples.

This clone has more than one count but fewer than ten. V is TRBV6-2 or TRBV6-3 and J is TRBJ2-7; D ambiguous. Deletions cut 0 bases from V and 3 bases from J, with 6 bases between. Germline lookup yields CDR1 MNHEY and CDR2 SVGEGT. The CDR3 has 13 residues. The CDR3 nucleotides read TGTGCCAGCAGTTACTCGAACAGCTACGAGCAGTACTTC. Translated, it gives CASSYSNSYEQYF.

The chain carries TRBV7-2 and TRBJ2-3; a possible D gene is TRBD2 (5 bases). V was shortened by 4 bases and J by 5 bases, with 10 bases between the two germline ends. Germline V gene sequence: CDR1 SGHTA, CDR2 FQGNSA. The CDR3 extends over 13 amino acids. This chain's CDR3 is CASSYSRGDTQYF. CDR3 in DNA: TGTGCCAGCAGCTATTCTCGGGGAGATACGCAGTATTTT.

By share of the sample, this clone is medium-sized. The gene calls are TRBV11-2 and TRBJ2-3; D remains ambiguous. The CDR3 contains 15 residues. Germline V gene sequence: CDR1 SGHAT, CDR2 FQNNGV. Deletions cut 0 bases from V and 0 bases from J, with 7 bases between. The CDR3 is CASSLDQTSTDTQYF. The CDR3 coding sequence is TGTGCCAGCAGCTTAGATCAGACTAGCACAGATACGCAGTATTTT. The full variable domain, with the rest looked up from reference TRBV11-2 and TRBJ2-3, is EAGVAQSPRYKIIEKRQSVAFWCNPISGHATLYWYQQILGQGPKLLIQFQNNGVVDDSQLPKDRFSAERLKGVDSTLKIQPAKLEDSAVYLCASSLDQTSTDTQYFGPGTRLTVL.

The chain employs TRBV10-3 and TRBJ2-7; D is tentatively TRBD1 or TRBD2 (5 bases each). The V and J ends lost 6 bases and 2 bases respectively, with 14 bases between them. CDR3 length equals 14 residues. Germline V gene data show CDR1 as ENHRY and CDR2 as SYGVKD. The CDR3 sequence: CAIRTGTEAYEQYF. The CDR3 nucleotides are TGTGCCATCAGGACCGGGACCGAGGCCTACGAGCAGTACTTC.

In its sample, this clone was seen a few times. The chain couples TRBV11-2 to TRBJ1-2; D is uncertain. Deletions cut 5 bases from V and 0 bases from J, with 16 bases between. The CDR3 consists of 16 residues. Germline CDR1 and CDR2: SGHAT and FQNNGV. The CDR3 region has the DNA TGTGCCAGCAGCCCTTATTTGTCCACCGCTAACTATGGCTACACCTTC. Amino acids: CASSPYLSTANYGYTF.

This clone was seen only once. The genes are TRBV5-1 and TRBJ1-1; TRBD1 agrees at 7 bases. The V gene's germline CDR1 is SGHRS and CDR2 YFSETQ. V lost 3 bases to trimming and J lost 0 bases; unmatched junction nucleotides: 5. The CDR3 runs 15 residues. CDR3 nucleotide sequence: TGCGCCAGCAGCTCCCCGGACAGGTTGAACACTGAAGCTTTCTTT. Its translation is CASSSPDRLNTEAFF.

This chain links TRBV7-8 with TRBJ2-3, with D possibly TRBD1 on 7 matching bases. The CDR3 runs 17 residues. V lost 2 bases, J lost 0 bases, and 15 bases lay in between. CDR1 is SGHVS, CDR2 FQNEAQ, per germline. The CDR3 region has the DNA TGTGCCAGCAGCTTACCCCGGACAGGACTAAGCACAGATACGCAGTATTTT. It encodes CASSLPRTGLSTDTQYF.

The chain combines TRBV4-3 with TRBJ1-3; 8 bases line up with TRBD1. This CDR3 spans 16 amino acids. After removal of 4 bases from V and 3 bases from J, the junction contained 8 bases not matched to a gene. Looked up from germline, CDR1 is LGHNA and CDR2 is YSLEER. The DNA for the CDR3 is TGCGCCAGCAGCCTTTCAGGGGGCGCCGGTGGAAACACCATATATTTT. Translated: CASSLSGGAGGNTIYF.

The CDR3 loop reads CAWSKGVYGYTF. The CDR3 bases are TGTGCCTGGAGTAAAGGGGTGTATGGCTACACCTTC. The chain joins TRBV30 to TRBJ1-2; TRBD1 might be the D (5 bases). The CDR3 is made up of 12 amino acids. V lost 2 bases and J lost 5, with 9 bases in between. Per germline, CDR1 GTSNPN and CDR2 SVGIG (reference sequence). The entire variable domain, with the rest obtained from reference TRBV30 and TRBJ1-2, is as follows: SQTIHQWPATLVQPVGSPLSLECTVEGTSNPNLYWYRQAAGRGLQLLFYSVGIGQISSEVPQNLSASRPQDRQFILSSKKLLLSDSGFYLCAWSKGVYGYTFGSGTRLTVV.

This clone came up many times. Lacking the conserved final phenylalanine or tryptophan, this CDR3 likely reflects a read error. The chain uses TRBV5-1 and TRBJ2-1; 9 bases line up with TRBD1. Trimming at V came to 4 bases and at J to 4 bases, leaving 3 bases not matched to a gene. This CDR3 spans 14 amino acids. Looked up from germline, CDR1 is SGHRS and CDR2 is YFSETQ. CDR3 DNA sequence: TGCGCCAGCAGCGCCGGGACAGGGTACAATGAGCAGTTCGTC. Encoded protein: CASSAGTGYNEQFV.

This clone was observed a handful of times. This chain links TRBV30 with TRBJ1-4; D gene uncertain. The germline V and J ends were trimmed by 0 bases and 7 bases, with 3 bases remaining between them. Per the germline V gene, CDR1 is GTSNPN and CDR2 is SVGIG (reference sequence). CDR3 length: 11 residues. The CDR3, as DNA: TGTGCCTGGAGTGTAACTGAAAAACTGTTTTTT. Protein: CAWSVTEKLFF. Full variable domain (missing parts from reference TRBV30 and TRBJ1-4): SQTIHQWPATLVQPVGSPLSLECTVEGTSNPNLYWYRQAAGRGLQLLFYSVGIGQISSEVPQNLSASRPQDRQFILSSKKLLLSDSGFYLCAWSVTEKLFFGSGTQLSVL.

By frequency in the sample, this clone is medium-sized. The chain combines TRBV28 with TRBJ1-1; D not resolved. This CDR3 spans 13 amino acids. Germline CDR1 is MDHEN and CDR2 is SYDVKM. Trimming left V 2 bases short and J 0 bases short, with 4 bases between. Here the CDR3 DNA reads TGTGCCAGCAGTTTAGGGCTGAACACTGAAGCTTTCTTT. Translation gives CASSLGLNTEAFF. The full variable domain, its missing parts supplied by reference TRBV28 and TRBJ1-1, is DVKVTQSSRYLVKRTGEKVFLECVQDMDHENMFWYRQDPGLGLRLIYFSYDVKMKEKGDIPEGYSVSREKKERFSLILESASTNQTSMYLCASSLGLNTEAFFGQGTRLTVV.

This clone turned up a few times. This chain uses TRBV6-2 or TRBV6-3 with TRBJ2-6; the D gene is possibly TRBD1 (6 bases). The CDR3 contains 14 residues. The germline V and J ends were trimmed by 5 bases and 2 bases, with 7 bases remaining between them. Germline CDR1 MNHEY, CDR2 SVGEGT. The CDR3 is CASSRDTGANVLTF. CDR3 bases: TGTGCCAGCAGTAGGGACACTGGGGCCAACGTCCTGACTTTC.

This sequence joins TRBV20-1 and TRBJ2-1, with TRBD2 as a possible D gene (5 bases). CDR1 and CDR2 (germline): DFQATT, SNEGSKA (reference sequence). V lost 5 bases and J lost 7, with 12 bases in between. This CDR3 region has 12 residues. CDR3 region: CSAFRGGNEQFF. In nucleotides, the CDR3 is TGCAGTGCTTTCCGAGGCGGGAATGAGCAGTTCTTC.

This chain joins TRBV18 and TRBJ1-1, with TRBD1 identical over 9 bases. The CDR3 contains 16 residues. Unmatched junction bases numbered 6, after V lost 3 bases and J lost 1 base. CDR1 is KGHSH, CDR2 LQKENI, per germline. The CDR3 coding sequence is TGTGCCAGCTCACCCGGGACAGGGAGACGGAACACTGAAGCTTTCTTT. Protein product: CASSPGTGRRNTEAFF.

There are many counts of this clone. The chain joins TRBV9 to TRBJ2-1; a possible D gene is TRBD1 (6 bases). CDR3 length equals 15 residues. Trimming shortened V by 4 bases and J by 6 bases, and 17 bases separated the two germline ends. Germline V gives CDR1 SGDLS, CDR2 YYNGEE. The CDR3 nucleotides read TGTGCCAGCAGCACAGTGGGGGCCCAAAGCAATGAGCAGTTCTTC. Encoded protein: CASSTVGAQSNEQFF. Based on the CDR3 plus reference TRBV9 and TRBJ2-1, the full variable domain is DSGVTQTPKHLITATGQRVTLRCSPRSGDLSVYWYQQSLDQGLQFLIQYYNGEERAKGNILERFSAQQFPDLHSELNLSSLELGDSALYFCASSTVGAQSNEQFFGPGTRLTVL.

J is TRBJ2-7 and V is TRBV2; tentatively, D is TRBD1 (5 bases). CDR1 SNHLY and CDR2 FYNNEI come from the germline V gene. Trimming stripped 2 bases from V and 2 bases from J, with 10 bases between. The CDR3 has 14 amino acids. DNA for the CDR3: TGTGCCAGCAGTGAACAGGGAAGTACCTACGAGCAGTACTTC. Its protein product is CASSEQGSTYEQYF.

This clone was picked up many times. The gene calls are TRBV28 and TRBJ1-4; 9 nucleotides agree with TRBD1. Germline V gene data show CDR1 as MDHEN and CDR2 as SYDVKM. This CDR3 spans 17 amino acids. After removal of 4 bases from V and 1 base from J, the junction contained 7 bases not matched to a gene. The CDR3 region has the DNA TGTGCCAGCAGTTCGAATCGACAGGGGGAAACTAATGAAAAACTGTTTTTT. It encodes CASSSNRQGETNEKLFF.

This clone has a handful of counts. The chain combines TRBV11-2 with TRBJ1-2; possibly TRBD1 for D (6 bases). Germline loops: CDR1 SGHAT, CDR2 FQNNGV. CDR3 length equals 15 residues. V lost 5 bases and J 6 bases, leaving 19 bases between the germline ends. CDR3 sequence: CASSQQGAGVNGYTF. The CDR3 DNA is TGTGCCAGCAGCCAACAAGGGGCAGGGGTAAATGGCTACACCTTC.

The CDR3 DNA is TGTGCCTGGAGGAGGACAGGGACTAATGAAAAACTGTTTTTT. Encoded protein: CAWRRTGTNEKLFF. The V and J genes are TRBV30 and TRBJ1-4; 8 bases fit TRBD1. CDR1 is GTSNPN and CDR2 is SVGIG in the germline V gene (reference sequence). V lost 3 bases, J lost 2 bases, and 2 bases stayed unmatched. The CDR3 loop spans 14 amino acids.

This clone is medium-sized (0.01 to 0.1%) by share. The chain links TRBV4-1 to TRBJ2-3; 8 bases are a match to TRBD2. Germline lookup yields CDR1 MGHRA and CDR2 YSYEKL. V trimming: 3 bases; J trimming: 1 base; junction bases outside the gene matches: 6. There are 16 residues in the CDR3. CDR3 in amino acids: CASSHALTSGTDTQYF. The CDR3, as DNA: TGCGCCAGCAGCCACGCTTTGACTAGCGGCACAGATACGCAGTATTTT.

The V gene is TRBV7-3, the J gene TRBJ2-1; perhaps D is TRBD1 or TRBD2 (6 bases each). The germline V gene has CDR1 SGHTA and CDR2 FQGTGA. Trimming cost V 4 bases and J 5 bases, with 9 bases left between them. This CDR3 contains 13 residues. The CDR3 sequence is CASSSRGDNEQFF. The CDR3 region has the DNA TGTGCCAGCAGCTCAAGGGGGGACAATGAGCAGTTCTTC.

A few counts support this clone. V gene TRBV24-1 combines with J gene TRBJ2-7; 9 positions match TRBD2. After removal of 6 bases from V and 6 bases from J, the junction contained 11 bases not matched to a gene. Per the germline V gene, CDR1 is KGHDR and CDR2 is SFDVKD. There are 15 residues in the CDR3. CDR3 sequence reads: CATSSNRLAGVEQYF. In DNA form, the CDR3 reads TGTGCCACCAGTTCCAACCGCTTAGCGGGAGTCGAGCAGTACTTC.

This clone is medium-sized by share. This chain connects TRBV5-1 to TRBJ2-3, with 7 bases that match TRBD2. The CDR3 contains 16 residues. The germline V gene has CDR1 SGHRS and CDR2 YFSETQ. J lost 4 bases, V lost 2 bases, and 10 bases had no gene match. The CDR3 DNA is TGCGCCAGCAGCTTAAGGGCAATCGCGGGGGCAGATACGCAGTATTTT. Translation: CASSLRAIAGADTQYF.

This clone turned up a few times. The V and J genes are TRBV7-2 and TRBJ2-7; D could derive from TRBD1 or TRBD2 (6 bases each). CDR3 length equals 15 residues. Trimming removed 1 base from V and 3 bases from J, with 13 bases in between. Germline assignment: CDR1 SGHTA and CDR2 FQGNSA. DNA of the CDR3: TGTGCCAGCAGCTTAGGAGGGGGGCTATTCTACGAGCAGTACTTC. This encodes CASSLGGGLFYEQYF.